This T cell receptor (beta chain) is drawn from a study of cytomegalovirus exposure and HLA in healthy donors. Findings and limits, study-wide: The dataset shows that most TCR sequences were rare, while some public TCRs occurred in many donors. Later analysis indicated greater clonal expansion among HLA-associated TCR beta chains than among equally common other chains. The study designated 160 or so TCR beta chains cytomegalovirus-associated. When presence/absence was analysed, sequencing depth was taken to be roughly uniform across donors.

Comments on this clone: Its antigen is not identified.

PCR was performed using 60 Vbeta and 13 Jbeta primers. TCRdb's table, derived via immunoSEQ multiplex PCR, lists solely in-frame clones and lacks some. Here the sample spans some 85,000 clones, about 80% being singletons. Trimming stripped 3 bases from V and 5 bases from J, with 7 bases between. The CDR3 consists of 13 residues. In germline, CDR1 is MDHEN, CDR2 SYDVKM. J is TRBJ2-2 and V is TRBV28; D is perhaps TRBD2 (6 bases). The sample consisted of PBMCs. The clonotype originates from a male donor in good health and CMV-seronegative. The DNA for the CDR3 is TGTGCCAGCAGTTTCGGGGGAACCGGGGAGCTGTTTTTT. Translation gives CASSFGGTGELFF.